The text below deals with one T cell receptor (beta chain). Antigen unknown. CDR1 SEHNR and CDR2 FQNEAQ come from the germline V gene (reference sequence). This CDR3 is built from 16 residues. After removal of 3 bases from V and 7 bases from J, the junction contained 14 bases not matched to a gene. Data came from immunoSEQ multiplex PCR; TCRdb stores just in-frame clones and leaves some out. The table shows around 7,000 clones, with around 98% occurring only once. This sample was taken from a study of naive CD8 T cells in extremely preterm neonates. Study results and limitations: Term neonates roughly 0.4%, young children about 0.029%, adults approximately 0.0091%; preterm neonates shared 2.7%.

This receptor was taken from a human donor in good health. The chain carries TRBV7-9 and TRBJ1-2; 7 nucleotides line up with TRBD1. Material: naive CD8+ T cells from blood. The CDR3 reads CASSFIDREVVGGYTF. The CDR3 DNA sequence: TGTGCCAGCAGCTTTATAGACAGGGAAGTGGTAGGTGGCTACACCTTC.